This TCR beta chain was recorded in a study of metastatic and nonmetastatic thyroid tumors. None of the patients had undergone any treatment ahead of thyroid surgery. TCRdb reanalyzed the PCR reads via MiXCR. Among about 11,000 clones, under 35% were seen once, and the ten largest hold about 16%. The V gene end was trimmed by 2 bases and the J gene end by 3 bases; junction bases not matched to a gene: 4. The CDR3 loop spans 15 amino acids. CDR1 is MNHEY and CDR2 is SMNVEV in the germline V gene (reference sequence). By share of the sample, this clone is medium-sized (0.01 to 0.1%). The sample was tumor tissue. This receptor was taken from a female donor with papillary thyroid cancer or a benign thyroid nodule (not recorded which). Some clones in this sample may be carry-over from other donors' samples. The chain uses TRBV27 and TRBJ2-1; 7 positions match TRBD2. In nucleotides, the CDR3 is TGTGCCAGCAGTTTACTAGCGGAATTCTACAATGAGCAGTTCTTC. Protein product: CASSLLAEFYNEQFF.